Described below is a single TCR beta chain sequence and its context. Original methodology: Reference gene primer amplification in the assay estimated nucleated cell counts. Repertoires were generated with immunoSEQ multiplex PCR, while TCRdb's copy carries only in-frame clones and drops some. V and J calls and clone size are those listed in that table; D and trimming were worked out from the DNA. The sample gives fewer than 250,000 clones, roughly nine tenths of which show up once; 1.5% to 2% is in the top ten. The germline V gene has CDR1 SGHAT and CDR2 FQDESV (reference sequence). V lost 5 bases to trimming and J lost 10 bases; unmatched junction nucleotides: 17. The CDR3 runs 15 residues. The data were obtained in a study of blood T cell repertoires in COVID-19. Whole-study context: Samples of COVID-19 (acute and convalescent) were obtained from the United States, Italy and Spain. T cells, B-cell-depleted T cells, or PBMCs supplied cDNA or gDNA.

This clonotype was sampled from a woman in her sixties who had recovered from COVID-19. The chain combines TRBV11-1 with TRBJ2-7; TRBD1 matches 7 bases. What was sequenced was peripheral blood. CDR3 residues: CASSPDRAGSSEQYF. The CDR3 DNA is TGTGCCAGCAGCCCTGACAGGGCCGGCTCCTCGGAACAGTACTTC.